This entry describes one TCR beta chain. The source of the sample is a study of shared clonotypes between healthy human individuals. The germline V gene encodes CDR1 SGHTA and CDR2 FQGNSA. V lost 1 base and J lost 2, with 21 bases in between. The CDR3 consists of 18 residues. Sequencing was at deep level. TCRdb keeps only in-frame clones here, not all; method: immunoSEQ multiplex PCR. Of around 980,000 clones in the sample, about 84% are singletons; the top ten hold more than 0.55%. Sequenced input: memory CD4+ T cells from PBMCs. Subset of the sample: CD45RA-negative fraction. The source of this sequence is a man younger than 30 in good health. Some clones in this sample may be carry-over from other donors' samples. The gene calls are TRBV7-2 and TRBJ2-7; no firm D call. This CDR3 is CASSLEGSSSIGTYEQYF. The DNA of the CDR3 is TGTGCCAGCAGCTTAGAGGGATCTTCGTCTATAGGGACCTACGAGCAGTACTTC.